Detailed here is one T cell receptor beta chain. The PCR made use of 60 Vbeta and 13 Jbeta primers. Profiling relied on immunoSEQ multiplex PCR, and the TCRdb table lists in-frame clones only, not all of them. Of 55,000 to 65,000 clones listed, just under 75% are singletons. The data derive from a study of cytomegalovirus exposure and HLA in healthy donors. This CDR3 comprises 14 residues. CDR1 is SGHRS, CDR2 YFSETQ, per germline. With 2 bases removed from V and 1 base from J, the gap between germline ends came to 9 bases. V and J are TRBV5-1 and TRBJ1-1; D possibly corresponds to TRBD1 (6 bases). The sample consisted of PBMCs. The sequence was collected from a man aged 25 to 40 in good health and CMV-seropositive. CDR3 sequence reads: CASSFQQGNTEAFF. In DNA form, the CDR3 reads TGCGCCAGCAGCTTCCAACAGGGGAACACTGAAGCTTTCTTT.